This TCR beta chain was captured in a study of cytomegalovirus exposure and HLA in healthy donors. PCR was performed using 60 Vbeta and 13 Jbeta primers. TCRdb's copy holds only in-frame clones and misses some; the assay was immunoSEQ multiplex PCR. In the table there are 100,000 to 150,000 clones, 60% to 80% of which are singletons. This clone turned up a few times. The germline gives CDR1 LGHNA, CDR2 YSLEER. CDR3 length: 14 residues. The J segment lost 12 bases and the V segment lost 0 bases, leaving 11 bases of the junction unmatched. The sequence was collected from a male donor in good health and CMV-seronegative. Sequencing was carried out using PBMCs. The chain employs TRBV4-3 and TRBJ2-7; 7 nucleotides match TRBD1. The CDR3 is CASSQDRRTGRRYF. CDR3 coding DNA: TGCGCCAGCAGCCAAGATCGTCGGACAGGTCGACGGTACTTC.